Each of the 5 T cell receptor beta chains below was sequenced from the same sample in a study of blood T cell repertoires in COVID-19. Assay: immunoSEQ multiplex PCR; the TCRdb copy retains only in-frame clones and omits some. The sample carries about 82,000 clones, about 73% recorded once. Sequencing input: peripheral blood. The receptors here all came from a man aged 60 to 75 with COVID-19, enrolled during active disease.

The chain joins TRBV13 to TRBJ2-5; 9 nucleotides align to TRBD2. The CDR3 is 15 residues long. The J segment lost 3 bases and the V segment lost 2 bases, leaving 4 bases of the junction unmatched. CDR1 PRHDT and CDR2 FYEKMQ come from the germline V gene (reference sequence). The CDR3 loop is CASSLTTSGKETQYF. As DNA, the CDR3 is TGTGCCAGCAGCTTAACGACTAGCGGAAAAGAGACCCAGTACTTC.

Comment on this clone: Relative to the germline gene, one junction end is altered; a read error may explain this. Other DNA sequences in this sample translate to the same CDR3. The chain combines TRBV5-5 with TRBJ2-3, with TRBD2 matching over 7 bases. The CDR3 covers 16 residues. The germline V gene has CDR1 SGHKS and CDR2 YYEKEE (reference sequence). The CDR3 is CARRWGGGGRALPGYF. The CDR3, as DNA: TGTGCCCGCAGGTGGGGTGGGGGGGGGAGGGCCCTCCCTGGGTATTTT. Full variable domain (missing parts from reference TRBV5-5 and TRBJ2-3): DAGVTQSPTHLIKTRGQQVTLRCSPISGHKSVSWYQQVLGQGPQFIFQYYEKEERGRGNFPDRFSARQFPNYSSELNVNALLLGDSALYLCARRWGGGGRALPGYFGPGTRLTVL.

V gene TRBV6-5 combines with J gene TRBJ1-2; a weak D match, TRBD1 (6 bases). V lost 2 bases to trimming and J lost 10 bases, with 11 bases between them. This CDR3 is 12 amino acids long. Per the germline V gene, CDR1 is MNHEY and CDR2 is SVGAGI. The CDR3 nucleotides read TGTGCCAGCAGTTACAGGGGGAATGACTACACCTTC. Encoded protein: CASSYRGNDYTF.

The CDR3 spells CASKASGGAPGELFF. As DNA, the CDR3 is TGTGCCAGCAAGGCTAGCGGGGGGGCCCCTGGGGAGCTGTTTTTT. This chain connects TRBV4-2 to TRBJ2-2; 12 positions agree with TRBD2. Germline V gives CDR1 LGHNA, CDR2 YNFKEQ. Trimming removed 7 bases from V and 8 bases from J; junction bases left unmatched: 8. The CDR3 is made up of 15 amino acids.

The chain is built from TRBV5-6 and TRBJ1-6; D perhaps matches TRBD1 (6 bases). The CDR3 is 17 residues long. Trimming removed 4 bases at V and 0 bases at J, with 14 bases between. From germline, CDR1 is SGHDT and CDR2 YYEEEE. The CDR3 DNA is TGTGCCAGCAGCCTCTGGACAGAAAGCTCCTATAATTCACCCCTCCACTTT. It specifies CASSLWTESSYNSPLHF.